This is a list of T cell receptor beta chains from one sample in a study of regulatory T cells in long-lasting Graves disease. TCRdb re-analysed the multiplex PCR reads in MiXCR, keeping a single row per CDR3 protein. In the table there are some 430,000 distinct CDR3 sequences, about 22% of which are singletons. This sample comprised peripheral blood mononuclear cells (PBMCs), obtained when the disease was refractory, from a patient treated with antithyroid drugs. The receptors stem from a female donor with Graves disease. Both conserved end residues are part of each CDR3. The order of the fields is CDR3 DNA, CDR3 protein, clone size, D gene, V gene, J gene. D genes are given only for firm matches. The size of a clone is reported for some rows only, either as once, few or many, or as a class for expanded clones.

CDR3 DNA: TGCGCCAGCAGCCTGAGCGGGGCCAACTACGAGCAGTACTTC; CDR3 protein: CASSLSGANYEQYF; clone size: few; D gene: TRBD2; V gene: TRBV5-1; J gene: TRBJ2-7
CDR3 DNA: TGTGCCAGCAGCTCGGGAGGTCCCTTATCCTACAATGAGCAGTTCTTC; CDR3 protein: CASSSGGPLSYNEQFF; clone size: -; D gene: TRBD2; V gene: TRBV7-2; J gene: TRBJ2-1
CDR3 DNA: TGTGCCAGCAGCCGTACCTATAGCGGGACTCCAGATACGCAGTATTTT; CDR3 protein: CASSRTYSGTPDTQYF; clone size: -; D gene: TRBD2; V gene: TRBV5-5; J gene: TRBJ2-3
CDR3 DNA: TGTGCCACCAGAGTATGCCCCACGGGACAGGGGCGACTAGCGGGAGTGGAGGAGACCCAGTACTTC; CDR3 protein: CATRVCPTGQGRLAGVEETQYF; clone size: many; D gene: TRBD2; V gene: TRBV24-1; J gene: TRBJ2-5
CDR3 DNA: TGTGCCAGCAGCTCGATCCGAAGGGAGTATCTGGAGCAGCCCCAGCATTTT; CDR3 protein: CASSSIRREYLEQPQHF; clone size: -; D gene: -; V gene: TRBV7-9; J gene: TRBJ1-5
CDR3 DNA: TGTGCCAGCAGGGGGCCGGGACAGCCCCCCCGAGCGGGGTATGGCTACACCTTC; CDR3 protein: CASRGPGQPPRAGYGYTF; clone size: many; D gene: TRBD1; V gene: TRBV28; J gene: TRBJ1-2
CDR3 DNA: TGTGCCAGCAGCCTACGGGACAGCGCGGTCTATGAGACCCAGTACTTC; CDR3 protein: CASSLRDSAVYETQYF; clone size: -; D gene: TRBD1; V gene: TRBV9; J gene: TRBJ2-5
CDR3 DNA: TGTGCCAGCACCGGGACAGGGATCGGGGAGCAGTACTTC; CDR3 protein: CASTGTGIGEQYF; clone size: -; D gene: TRBD1; V gene: TRBV18; J gene: TRBJ2-7
CDR3 DNA: TGTGCCAGCAGTCCGGGGCAACAGCCCCAGCATTTT; CDR3 protein: CASSPGQQPQHF; clone size: many; D gene: -; V gene: TRBV12-3/TRBV12-4; J gene: TRBJ1-5
CDR3 DNA: TGTGCCAGCAGTGAGGGGGATCAGAGGTTGCAAGAGACCCAGTACTTC; CDR3 protein: CASSEGDQRLQETQYF; clone size: many; D gene: -; V gene: TRBV28; J gene: TRBJ2-5
CDR3 DNA: TGTGCCAGCAGTTCCCGGTCCAGCTCCTACGAGCAGTACTTC; CDR3 protein: CASSSRSSSYEQYF; clone size: many; D gene: -; V gene: TRBV27; J gene: TRBJ2-7
CDR3 DNA: TGCGCCAGCAGCCGCCAGACAGGGTTCTACGAGCAGTACTTC; CDR3 protein: CASSRQTGFYEQYF; clone size: few; D gene: TRBD1; V gene: TRBV4-3; J gene: TRBJ2-7
CDR3 DNA: TGTGCCAGCAGTTTAGGGAGGGACAACTTTTACACCGGGGAGCTGTTTTTT; CDR3 protein: CASSLGRDNFYTGELFF; clone size: -; D gene: -; V gene: TRBV28; J gene: TRBJ2-2
CDR3 DNA: TGCAGCGCCCCCGAGAAGAGACAGGGGGGACATGAAAAACTGTTTTTT; CDR3 protein: CSAPEKRQGGHEKLFF; clone size: -; D gene: TRBD1; V gene: TRBV29-1; J gene: TRBJ1-4
CDR3 DNA: TGTGCCGTCGGCGGGGGAGAGACCCAGTACTTC; CDR3 protein: CAVGGGETQYF; clone size: many; D gene: TRBD2; V gene: TRBV28; J gene: TRBJ2-5
CDR3 DNA: TGTGCCAGCAGCTTAGGGCACCACTTGGGAATCTACGAGCAGTACTTC; CDR3 protein: CASSLGHHLGIYEQYF; clone size: -; D gene: -; V gene: TRBV7-9; J gene: TRBJ2-7
CDR3 DNA: TGCGCCAGCAGTAATCCCCGGAGGGGGTCCTACGAGCAGTACTTC; CDR3 protein: CASSNPRRGSYEQYF; clone size: -; D gene: -; V gene: TRBV10-2; J gene: TRBJ2-7
CDR3 DNA: TGTGCCAGCAGCGTAGCTACTAGGGACAGGGGCGACCAGAACAACGCAGATACGCAGTATTTT; CDR3 protein: CASSVATRDRGDQNNADTQYF; clone size: -; D gene: TRBD1; V gene: TRBV9; J gene: TRBJ2-3
CDR3 DNA: TGTGCCAGCAGTTCGGAAGGACAGGGGGCCTACGAGCAGTACTTC; CDR3 protein: CASSSEGQGAYEQYF; clone size: many; D gene: TRBD1; V gene: TRBV28; J gene: TRBJ2-7
CDR3 DNA: TGTGCCAGCAGTTTGGTACGGAACACCGGGGAGCTGTTTTTT; CDR3 protein: CASSLVRNTGELFF; clone size: few; D gene: -; V gene: TRBV12-3/TRBV12-4; J gene: TRBJ2-2
CDR3 DNA: TGCAGCGTTGAACCCCAGGAGGGCAACACTGAAGCTTTCTTT; CDR3 protein: CSVEPQEGNTEAFF; clone size: -; D gene: -; V gene: TRBV29-1; J gene: TRBJ1-1
CDR3 DNA: TGTGCCAGCAGCCAAGAAAGGACCGAGACCCAGTACTTC; CDR3 protein: CASSQERTETQYF; clone size: many; D gene: -; V gene: TRBV3-1; J gene: TRBJ2-5
CDR3 DNA: TGTGCCAGCACTTCGAGTTTGGAGGGGGGTGGCTACACCTTC; CDR3 protein: CASTSSLEGGGYTF; clone size: many; D gene: -; V gene: TRBV28; J gene: TRBJ1-2
CDR3 DNA: TGTGCCACCAGCACGGACAGGGCAACCGGAGAGACCCAGTACTTC; CDR3 protein: CATSTDRATGETQYF; clone size: many; D gene: TRBD1; V gene: TRBV15; J gene: TRBJ2-5
CDR3 DNA: TGTGCCAGCAGCCAAGGACAGCTTGATAATTCACCCCTCCACTTT; CDR3 protein: CASSQGQLDNSPLHF; clone size: -; D gene: -; V gene: TRBV3-1; J gene: TRBJ1-6
CDR3 DNA: TGTGCCAGCAGGATGGGGGGGACAGGGCGTGAAAAACTGTTTTTT; CDR3 protein: CASRMGGTGREKLFF; clone size: many; D gene: TRBD1; V gene: TRBV28; J gene: TRBJ1-4
CDR3 DNA: TGTGCCAGCAGCCCCTCGCCAGAGAACTATGGCTACACCTTC; CDR3 protein: CASSPSPENYGYTF; clone size: many; D gene: -; V gene: TRBV11-1; J gene: TRBJ1-2
CDR3 DNA: TGTGCCAGCAGGTTACAGGGTGATCAGCCCCAGCATTTT; CDR3 protein: CASRLQGDQPQHF; clone size: -; D gene: -; V gene: TRBV6-1; J gene: TRBJ1-5
CDR3 DNA: TGTGCCAGCAGCTTAATGGGGTTCACCGGGGAGCTGTTTTTT; CDR3 protein: CASSLMGFTGELFF; clone size: once; D gene: -; V gene: TRBV7-2; J gene: TRBJ2-2
CDR3 DNA: TGTGCCAGCAGTTCATGGGAACTAGCAAAGGTCTCCTACGAGCAGTACTTC; CDR3 protein: CASSSWELAKVSYEQYF; clone size: many; D gene: -; V gene: TRBV28; J gene: TRBJ2-7
CDR3 DNA: TGTGCCAGCAGCTTATCAGGGGAGAACACTGAAGCTTTCTTT; CDR3 protein: CASSLSGENTEAFF; clone size: few; D gene: -; V gene: TRBV7-2; J gene: TRBJ1-1
CDR3 DNA: TGTGCCAGTAGTATACGCGGACAGCCAGGGACCGGGGAGCTGTTTTTT; CDR3 protein: CASSIRGQPGTGELFF; clone size: -; D gene: -; V gene: TRBV19; J gene: TRBJ2-2
CDR3 DNA: TGTGCCAGCTGCACCTCATGGGGGAGTGAGCAGTTCTTC; CDR3 protein: CASCTSWGSEQFF; clone size: -; D gene: -; V gene: TRBV28; J gene: TRBJ2-1
CDR3 DNA: TGTGCCAGCAGTCGGACAGGGCTACAAGAGACCCAGTACTTC; CDR3 protein: CASSRTGLQETQYF; clone size: many; D gene: TRBD1; V gene: TRBV6-1; J gene: TRBJ2-5
CDR3 DNA: TGCAGCGTTGAAAGTACTAGCGGGAGTAGTAAGCAGTACTTC; CDR3 protein: CSVESTSGSSKQYF; clone size: -; D gene: TRBD2; V gene: TRBV29-1; J gene: TRBJ2-7
CDR3 DNA: TGTGCCAGCAGCTTACGATGGGCTGGGACAGAACAAGAGACCCAGTACTTC; CDR3 protein: CASSLRWAGTEQETQYF; clone size: many; D gene: TRBD1; V gene: TRBV7-2; J gene: TRBJ2-5